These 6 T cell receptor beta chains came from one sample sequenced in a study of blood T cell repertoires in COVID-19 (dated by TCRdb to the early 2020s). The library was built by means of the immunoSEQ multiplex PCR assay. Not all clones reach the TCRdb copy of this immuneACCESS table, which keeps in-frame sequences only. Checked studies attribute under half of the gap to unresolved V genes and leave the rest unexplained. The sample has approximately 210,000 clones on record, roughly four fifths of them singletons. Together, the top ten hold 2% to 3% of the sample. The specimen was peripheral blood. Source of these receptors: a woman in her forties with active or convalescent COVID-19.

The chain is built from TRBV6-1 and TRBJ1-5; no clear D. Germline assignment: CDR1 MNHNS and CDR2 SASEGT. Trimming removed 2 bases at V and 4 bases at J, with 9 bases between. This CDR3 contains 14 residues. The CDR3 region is CASSESGLNQPQHF. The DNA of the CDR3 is TGTGCCAGCAGTGAATCAGGCTTGAATCAGCCCCAGCATTTT.

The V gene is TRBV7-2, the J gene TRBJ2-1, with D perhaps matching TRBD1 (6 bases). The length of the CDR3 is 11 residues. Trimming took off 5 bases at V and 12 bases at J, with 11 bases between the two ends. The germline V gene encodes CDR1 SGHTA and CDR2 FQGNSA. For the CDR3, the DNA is TGTGCCAGCAGCCGAACAGGGTCGCAGTTCTTC. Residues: CASSRTGSQFF.

CDR3 DNA: TGTGCCAGCAGCTTACGGGTCGATCAGCCCCAGCATTTT. Its protein is CASSLRVDQPQHF. The rearrangement links TRBV5-5 to TRBJ1-5, with D unresolved. CDR3 size: 13 residues. Germline V lookup: CDR1 SGHKS, CDR2 YYEKEE (reference sequence). V shed 2 bases and J shed 5 bases, with 8 bases lying between them.

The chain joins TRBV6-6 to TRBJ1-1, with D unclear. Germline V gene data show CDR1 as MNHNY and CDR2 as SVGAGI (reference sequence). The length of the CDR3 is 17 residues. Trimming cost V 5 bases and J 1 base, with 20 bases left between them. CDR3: CASSPPYVRDRNTEAFF. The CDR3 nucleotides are TGTGCCAGCAGTCCCCCTTACGTCCGGGATAGGAACACTGAAGCTTTCTTT.

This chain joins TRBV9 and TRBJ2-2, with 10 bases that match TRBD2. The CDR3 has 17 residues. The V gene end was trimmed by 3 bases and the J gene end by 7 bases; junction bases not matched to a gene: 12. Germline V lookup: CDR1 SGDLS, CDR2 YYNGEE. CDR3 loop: CASSARVAGGDHGELFF. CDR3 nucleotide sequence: TGTGCCAGCAGCGCCCGGGTAGCGGGAGGAGATCACGGGGAGCTGTTTTTT.

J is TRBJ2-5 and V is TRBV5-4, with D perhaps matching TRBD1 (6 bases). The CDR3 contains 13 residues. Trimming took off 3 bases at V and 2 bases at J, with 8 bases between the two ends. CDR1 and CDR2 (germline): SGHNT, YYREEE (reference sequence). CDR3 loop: CASSSGQQETQYF. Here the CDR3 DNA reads TGTGCCAGCAGCTCGGGACAACAAGAGACCCAGTACTTC.